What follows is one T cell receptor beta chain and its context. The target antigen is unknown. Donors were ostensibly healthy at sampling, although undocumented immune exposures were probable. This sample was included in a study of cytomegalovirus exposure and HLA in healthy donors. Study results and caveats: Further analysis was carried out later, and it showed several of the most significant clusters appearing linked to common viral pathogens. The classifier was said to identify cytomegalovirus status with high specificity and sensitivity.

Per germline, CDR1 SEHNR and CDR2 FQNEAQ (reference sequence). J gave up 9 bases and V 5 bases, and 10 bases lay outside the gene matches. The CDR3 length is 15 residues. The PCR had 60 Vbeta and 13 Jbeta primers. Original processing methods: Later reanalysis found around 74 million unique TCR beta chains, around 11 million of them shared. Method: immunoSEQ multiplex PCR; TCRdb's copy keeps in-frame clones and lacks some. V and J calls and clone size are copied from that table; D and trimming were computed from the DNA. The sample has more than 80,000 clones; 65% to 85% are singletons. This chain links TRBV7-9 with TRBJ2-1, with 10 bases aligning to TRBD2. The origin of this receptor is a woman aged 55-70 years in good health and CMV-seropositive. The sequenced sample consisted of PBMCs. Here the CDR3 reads CASSPGLAVGGEQFF. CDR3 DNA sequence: TGTGCCAGCAGCCCCGGACTAGCGGTCGGGGGTGAGCAGTTCTTC.